The 25 T cell receptor beta chains below were found in one sample sequenced in a study of blood T cell repertoires in COVID-19. TCRdb's copy holds only in-frame clones and misses some; the assay was immunoSEQ multiplex PCR. The repertoire holds fewer than 250,000 clones, 80% to 90% seen once, with approximately 8.2% in the top ten. The specimen was PBMCs or T cells enriched from blood (not recorded which). All receptors come from a woman aged 18-29 years who had recovered from COVID-19.

The CDR3 spells CASSPMLMGNTIYF. In DNA form, the CDR3 reads TGTGCCAGCAGCCCTATGTTGATGGGAAACACCATATATTTT. V is TRBV3-1 (or the pseudogene TRBV3-2) and J is TRBJ1-3; D call uncertain. The germline V and J ends were trimmed by 4 bases and 4 bases, with 11 bases remaining between them. Per the germline V gene, CDR1 is LGHDT and CDR2 is YNNKEL (reference sequence). The CDR3 has 14 residues.

The rearrangement uses TRBV16 and TRBJ1-1; no definite D call. The germline gives CDR1 KGHSY, CDR2 FQNENV. CDR3 size: 14 residues. The V end was cut by 4 bases, the J end by 1 base, with 10 bases between. This CDR3 is CASSPTKKNTEAFF. The CDR3 region has the DNA TGTGCCAGCAGCCCTACCAAAAAGAACACTGAAGCTTTCTTT. The variable domain in full, with the rest retrieved from reference TRBV16 and TRBJ1-1, is GEEVAQTPKHLVRGEGQKAKLYCAPIKGHSYVFWYQQVLKNEFKFLISFQNENVFDETGMPKERFSAKCLPNSPCSLEIQATKLEDSAVYFCASSPTKKNTEAFFGQGTRLTVV.

V and J are TRBV7-9 and TRBJ1-1, with D perhaps matching TRBD1 (5 bases). The CDR3 sequence is 16 residues long. The V gene's germline CDR1 is SEHNR and CDR2 FQNEAQ (reference sequence). Trimming shortened V by 6 bases and J by 1 base, and 18 bases separated the two germline ends. For the CDR3, the DNA is TGTGCCAGCAGTCCCAACCCAGGGTATCAGAACACTGAAGCTTTCTTT. It yields the protein CASSPNPGYQNTEAFF.

The chain carries TRBV4-1 and TRBJ2-3; the D is unclear. Germline V lookup: CDR1 MGHRA, CDR2 YSYEKL. The CDR3 spans 15 residues. Trimming took off 0 bases at V and 1 base at J, with 8 bases between the two ends. The CDR3 DNA is TGCGCCAGCAGCCAAGAGAGACTCCGCACAGATACGCAGTATTTT. This gives the protein CASSQERLRTDTQYF.

The chain joins TRBV19 to TRBJ1-5, with 7 bases identical to TRBD1. Germline V CDR1 and CDR2: LNHDA, SQIVND (reference sequence). The CDR3 runs 15 residues. After removal of 2 bases from V and 5 bases from J, the junction contained 6 bases not matched to a gene. The CDR3: CASSIMGQPYQPQHF. The CDR3 nucleotides read TGTGCCAGTAGTATAATGGGACAGCCTTATCAGCCCCAGCATTTT.

This clone showed up just once. The chain recombines TRBV12-3 or TRBV12-4 with TRBJ1-2; 7 positions agree with TRBD1. The V gene end was trimmed by 5 bases and the J gene end by 3 bases; junction bases not matched to a gene: 3. CDR3 length equals 13 residues. The CDR3 nucleotides read TGTGCCAGCAGTCAAGGGACAGACTATGGCTACACCTTC. This codes for CASSQGTDYGYTF.

The J gene is TRBJ1-1, the V gene TRBV4-1, with D unresolved. Trimming pared 1 base from V and 1 base from J, leaving 4 bases between. The CDR3 is 13 amino acids. Germline V gene sequence: CDR1 MGHRA, CDR2 YSYEKL. DNA for the CDR3: TGCGCCAGCAGCCAAGGGAGGAACACTGAAGCTTTCTTT. It encodes CASSQGRNTEAFF.

This chain links TRBV4-1 with TRBJ2-5, with unresolved D. V was shortened by 0 bases and J by 5 bases, with 7 bases between the two germline ends. CDR3 size: 13 residues. Germline loops: CDR1 MGHRA, CDR2 YSYEKL. CDR3 residues: CASSQEPLETQYF. Here the CDR3 DNA reads TGCGCCAGCAGCCAAGAGCCACTGGAGACCCAGTACTTC.

This clone has a handful of counts. V usage is TRBV3-1 (or the pseudogene TRBV3-2) and J usage is TRBJ1-5; 7 nucleotides line up with TRBD1. The trim removed 1 base at V and 0 bases at J, leaving 3 bases unmatched. The CDR3 covers 16 residues. In germline, CDR1 is LGHDT, CDR2 YNNKEL (reference sequence). CDR3 sequence (DNA): TGTGCCAGCAGCCAAGGACAGGGTTATAGCAATCAGCCCCAGCATTTT. The encoded protein is CASSQGQGYSNQPQHF.

This sequence joins TRBV18 and TRBJ2-5, with 10 positions matching TRBD2. Germline V CDR1 and CDR2: KGHSH, LQKENI. CDR3 size: 15 residues. With V trimmed by 1 base and J by 2 bases, 1 base remained unmatched. The CDR3 sequence is CASSPRSGGQETQYF. CDR3 DNA sequence: TGTGCCAGCTCACCACGTAGCGGGGGGCAAGAGACCCAGTACTTC. The full variable domain, rest sourced from reference TRBV18 and TRBJ2-5, is NAGVMQNPRHLVRRRGQEARLRCSPMKGHSHVYWYRQLPEEGLKFMVYLQKENIIDESGMPKERFSAEFPKEGPSILRIQQVVRGDSAAYFCASSPRSGGQETQYFGPGTRLLVL.

The rearrangement uses TRBV28 and TRBJ2-5; 12 bases map to TRBD1. The CDR3 is made up of 16 amino acids. The germline V gene encodes CDR1 MDHEN and CDR2 SYDVKM. V was clipped by 3 bases and J by 3 bases; unmatched bases: 5. CDR3 loop: CASSLGGTGGEETQYF. CDR3 bases: TGTGCCAGCAGTTTGGGTGGGACAGGGGGCGAAGAGACCCAGTACTTC.

This chain uses TRBV6-5 with TRBJ1-6, with 9 bases that match TRBD1. CDR1 and CDR2 from the germline V gene are MNHEY and SVGAGI. The CDR3 extends over 14 amino acids. Trimming removed 8 bases from V and 7 bases from J; junction bases left unmatched: 6. This chain's CDR3 is CASFLGQGNSPLHF. In DNA, the CDR3 is TGTGCCAGCTTCCTCGGACAGGGGAATTCACCCCTCCACTTT.

The genes are TRBV5-1 and TRBJ1-4; 10 bases align to TRBD1. The CDR3 spans 17 residues. J gave up 6 bases and V 3 bases, and 11 bases lay outside the gene matches. Germline CDR1 reads SGHRS; CDR2 reads YFSETQ. The CDR3 DNA reads TGCGCCAGCAGCTCGGGGGCCGGCGGGACAGGGGATGAAAAACTGTTTTTT. This gives the protein CASSSGAGGTGDEKLFF.

V usage is TRBV10-1 and J usage is TRBJ2-2; TRBD1 matches 7 bases. Germline V gene data show CDR1 as WNHNN and CDR2 as SYGVQD (reference sequence). J was trimmed by 4 bases and V by 3 bases; bases with no gene match: 5. This CDR3 has 15 residues. The CDR3 protein is CASSEDRELTGELFF. In nucleotides, the CDR3 is TGCGCCAGCAGTGAAGACAGGGAGCTCACCGGGGAGCTGTTTTTT.

The chain uses TRBV25-1 and TRBJ1-3; D call uncertain. V was pared by 6 bases and J by 7 bases, with 13 bases between. This CDR3 has 13 amino acids. Germline CDR1 reads MGHDK; CDR2 reads SYGVNS. The CDR3 region is CASRPILGNTIYF. For the CDR3, the DNA is TGTGCCAGCAGACCGATTCTCGGGAACACCATATATTTT.

The chain recombines TRBV2 with TRBJ1-5, with a tentative D call TRBD1 (6 bases). The germline CDR1 and CDR2 sequences are SNHLY and FYNNEI. Trimming removed 4 bases at V and 6 bases at J, with 13 bases between. The CDR3 is 14 amino acids. The CDR3, as DNA: TGTGCCAGCAGTGGGGACACGGATAGTCAGCCCCAGCATTTT. Translation: CASSGDTDSQPQHF.

The chain employs TRBV5-4 and TRBJ1-1, with TRBD1 matching over 9 bases. The CDR3 length is 14 residues. Germline trimming cut 5 bases from V and 4 bases from J; bases unmatched to any gene: 6. Germline CDR1 is SGHNT and CDR2 is YYREEE (reference sequence). CDR3 protein: CASSIGDRATEAFF. Here the CDR3 DNA reads TGTGCCAGCAGTATTGGGGACAGGGCCACTGAAGCTTTCTTT.

The chain joins TRBV20-1 to TRBJ1-1, with D unresolved. CDR1 and CDR2 from the germline V gene are DFQATT and SNEGSKA (reference sequence). Trimming left V 7 bases short and J 9 bases short, with 15 bases between. The CDR3 covers 11 residues. The CDR3 region has the DNA TGCAGTGTAATGATGCAGGATAAAGCTTTCTTT. Residues: CSVMMQDKAFF.

The rearrangement joins TRBV7-2 to TRBJ1-2; TRBD1 might be the D (6 bases). The CDR3 extends over 14 amino acids. The V end lost 2 bases, the J end lost 0 bases, and 7 bases lay between the germline ends. Looked up from germline, CDR1 is SGHTA and CDR2 is FQGNSA. The DNA for the CDR3 is TGTGCCAGCAGCTTATCAGGGGCTAACTATGGCTACACCTTC. As protein: CASSLSGANYGYTF.

This clone was found once. This chain uses TRBV28 with TRBJ1-1; possibly TRBD1 for D (6 bases). Germline CDR1 and CDR2: MDHEN and SYDVKM. The V and J ends lost 2 bases and 1 base respectively, with 11 bases between them. The CDR3 length is 15 residues. The CDR3 sequence is CASSLGGASNTEAFF. As DNA, the CDR3 is TGTGCCAGCAGTTTAGGGGGGGCCTCGAACACTGAAGCTTTCTTT. The variable domain in full, with the rest retrieved from reference TRBV28 and TRBJ1-1, is DVKVTQSSRYLVKRTGEKVFLECVQDMDHENMFWYRQDPGLGLRLIYFSYDVKMKEKGDIPEGYSVSREKKERFSLILESASTNQTSMYLCASSLGGASNTEAFFGQGTRLTVV.

The chain combines TRBV12-3 or TRBV12-4 with TRBJ1-5; TRBD1 might be the D (5 bases). The CDR3 contains 13 residues. Trimming took 6 bases from V and 1 from J, leaving 7 bases between them. The CDR3 bases are TGTGCCAGCAGCCGACAGAGCAATCAGCCCCAGCATTTT. The encoded protein is CASSRQSNQPQHF.

The V and J genes are TRBV10-1 and TRBJ2-7; tentatively, D is TRBD1 (6 bases). Deletions cut 6 bases from V and 3 bases from J, with 12 bases between. The CDR3 totals 13 residues. Germline V CDR1 and CDR2: WNHNN, SYGVQD (reference sequence). The CDR3 here is CASRGDMNYEQYF. The CDR3 DNA is TGCGCCAGCAGGGGGGACATGAACTACGAGCAGTACTTC.

The table lists this clone with a few counts. V usage is TRBV7-3 and J usage is TRBJ1-4; 9 bases align to TRBD1. The CDR3 extends over 15 amino acids. With 2 bases clipped from V and 8 bases from J, the junction kept 6 bases outside the gene matches. Germline V lookup: CDR1 SGHTA, CDR2 FQGTGA. CDR3 in amino acids: CASSLQDRGIEKLFF. CDR3 bases: TGTGCCAGCAGCTTACAGGACAGGGGAATAGAAAAACTGTTTTTT.

The chain uses TRBV28 and TRBJ2-1, with TRBD2 matching over 8 bases. Germline loops: CDR1 MDHEN, CDR2 SYDVKM. The CDR3 is made up of 14 amino acids. J gave up 3 bases and V 3 bases, and 1 base lay outside the gene matches. The CDR3 bases are TGTGCCAGCAGTTTCCGGGGGGGCTACAATGAGCAGTTCTTC. This codes for CASSFRGGYNEQFF.

The chain employs TRBV24-1 and TRBJ2-3, with D perhaps TRBD1 (5 bases). The CDR3 sequence is 14 residues long. Trimming pared 3 bases from V and 1 base from J, leaving 7 bases between. From germline, CDR1 is KGHDR and CDR2 SFDVKD. CDR3 coding DNA: TGTGCCACCAGTGATCCGACAGGCACAGATACGCAGTATTTT. This sequence encodes CATSDPTGTDTQYF.